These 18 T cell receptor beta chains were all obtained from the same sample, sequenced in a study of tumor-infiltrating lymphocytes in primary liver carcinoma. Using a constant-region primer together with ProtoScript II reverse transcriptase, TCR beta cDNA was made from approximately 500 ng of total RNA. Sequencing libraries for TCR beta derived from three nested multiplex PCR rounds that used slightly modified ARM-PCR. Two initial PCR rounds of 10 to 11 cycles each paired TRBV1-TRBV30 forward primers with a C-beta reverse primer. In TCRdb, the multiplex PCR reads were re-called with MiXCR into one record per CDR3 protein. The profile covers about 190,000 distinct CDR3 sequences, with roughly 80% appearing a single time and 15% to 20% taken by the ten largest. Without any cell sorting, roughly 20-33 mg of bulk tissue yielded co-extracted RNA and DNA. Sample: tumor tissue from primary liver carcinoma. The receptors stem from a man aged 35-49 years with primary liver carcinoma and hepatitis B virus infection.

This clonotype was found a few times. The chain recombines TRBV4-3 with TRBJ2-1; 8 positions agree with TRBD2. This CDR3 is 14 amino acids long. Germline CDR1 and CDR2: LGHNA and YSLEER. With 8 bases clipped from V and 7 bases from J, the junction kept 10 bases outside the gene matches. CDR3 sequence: CASGLDRGGNEQFF. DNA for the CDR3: TGCGCCAGCGGCCTGGACCGGGGGGGGAATGAGCAGTTCTTC.

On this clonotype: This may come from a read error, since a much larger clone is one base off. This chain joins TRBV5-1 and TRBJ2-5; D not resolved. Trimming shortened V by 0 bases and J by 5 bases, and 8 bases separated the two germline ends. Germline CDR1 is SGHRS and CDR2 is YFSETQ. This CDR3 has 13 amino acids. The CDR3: CASSLGSAETQYF. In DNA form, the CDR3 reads TGCGCCAGCAGCTTGGGGAGTGCGGAGACCCAGTACTTC.

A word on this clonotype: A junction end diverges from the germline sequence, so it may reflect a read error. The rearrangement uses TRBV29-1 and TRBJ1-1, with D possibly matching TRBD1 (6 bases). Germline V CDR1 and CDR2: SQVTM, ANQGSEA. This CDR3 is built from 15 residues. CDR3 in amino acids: CSVEGGDKVNTETFF. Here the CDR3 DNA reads TGCAGCGTTGAAGGAGGGGACAAAGTGAACACTGAAACTTTCTTT. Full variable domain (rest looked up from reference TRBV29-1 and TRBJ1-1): SAVISQKPSRDICQRGTSLTIQCQVDSQVTMMFWYRQQPGQSLTLIATANQGSEATYESGFVIDKFPISRPNLTFSTLTVSNMSPEDSSIYLCSVEGGDKVNTETFFGQGTRLTVV.

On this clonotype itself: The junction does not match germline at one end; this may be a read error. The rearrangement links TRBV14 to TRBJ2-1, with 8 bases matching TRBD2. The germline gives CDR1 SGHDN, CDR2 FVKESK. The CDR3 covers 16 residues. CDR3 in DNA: TGTGCCAGCAGTGCCGTAGCGGGATGGGTAATCAATGGGCAGTTTTTC. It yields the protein CASSAVAGWVINGQFF.

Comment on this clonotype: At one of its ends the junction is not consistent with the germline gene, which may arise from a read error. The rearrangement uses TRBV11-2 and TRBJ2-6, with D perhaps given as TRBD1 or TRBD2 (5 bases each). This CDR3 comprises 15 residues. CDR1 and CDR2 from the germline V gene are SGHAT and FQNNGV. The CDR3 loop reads CATQRSHSGANILTF. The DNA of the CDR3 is TGTGCCACCCAGCGGTCGCACTCTGGGGCCAACATCCTGACTTTC.

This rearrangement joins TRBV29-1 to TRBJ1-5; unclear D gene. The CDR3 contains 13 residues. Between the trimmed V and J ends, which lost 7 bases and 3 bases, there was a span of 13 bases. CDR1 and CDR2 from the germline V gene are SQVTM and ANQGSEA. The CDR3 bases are TGCAGCGCTATCGGAAAGATCAATCAGCCCCAGCATTTT. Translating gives CSAIGKINQPQHF. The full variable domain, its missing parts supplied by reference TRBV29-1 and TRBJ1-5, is SAVISQKPSRDICQRGTSLTIQCQVDSQVTMMFWYRQQPGQSLTLIATANQGSEATYESGFVIDKFPISRPNLTFSTLTVSNMSPEDSSIYLCSAIGKINQPQHFGDGTRLSIL.

DNA of the CDR3: TGTGCCATCAGCTCGTGGGACAGAGGACCTGAAGCTTTCTTT. This gives the protein CAISSWDRGPEAFF. The chain recombines TRBV10-3 with TRBJ1-1, with 7 nucleotides matching TRBD1. In germline, CDR1 is ENHRY, CDR2 SYGVKD. The V segment lost 6 bases and the J segment 6 bases; nucleotides outside the gene matches: 10. This CDR3 has 14 amino acids.

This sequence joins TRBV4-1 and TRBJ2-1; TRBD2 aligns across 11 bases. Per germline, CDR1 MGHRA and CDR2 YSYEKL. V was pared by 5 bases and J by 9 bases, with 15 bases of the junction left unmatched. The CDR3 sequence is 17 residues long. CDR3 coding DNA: TGCGCCAGCAGCTCCAGAAGGATAGCGGGAGGGCGTAGTGAGCAGTTCTTC. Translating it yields CASSSRRIAGGRSEQFF.

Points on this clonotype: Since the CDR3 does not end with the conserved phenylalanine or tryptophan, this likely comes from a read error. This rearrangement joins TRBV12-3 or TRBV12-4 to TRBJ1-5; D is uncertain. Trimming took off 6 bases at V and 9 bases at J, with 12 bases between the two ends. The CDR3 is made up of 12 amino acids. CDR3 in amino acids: CASSAETWPQHC. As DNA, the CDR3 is TGTGCCAGCAGCGCCGAAACCTGGCCCCAGCATTGT.

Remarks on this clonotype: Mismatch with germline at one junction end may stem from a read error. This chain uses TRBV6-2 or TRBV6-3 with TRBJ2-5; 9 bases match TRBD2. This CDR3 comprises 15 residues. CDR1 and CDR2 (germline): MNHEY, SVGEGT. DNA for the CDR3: TGTGCCAGCAGCCCCCTACTAGCGGGCGGAGAGACCAAGTACTTC. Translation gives CASSPLLAGGETKYF.

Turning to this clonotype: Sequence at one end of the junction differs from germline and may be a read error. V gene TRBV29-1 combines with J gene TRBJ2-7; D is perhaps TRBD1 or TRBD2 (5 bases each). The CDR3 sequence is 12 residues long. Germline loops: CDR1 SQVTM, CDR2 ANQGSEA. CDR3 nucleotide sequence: TGCAGCGTCGGGGACCCTATGGGCGAGCATTACTTC. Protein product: CSVGDPMGEHYF.

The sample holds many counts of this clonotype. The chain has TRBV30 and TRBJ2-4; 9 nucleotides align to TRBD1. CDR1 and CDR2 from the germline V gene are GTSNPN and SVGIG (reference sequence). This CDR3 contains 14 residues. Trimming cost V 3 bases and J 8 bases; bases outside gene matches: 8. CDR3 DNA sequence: TGTGCCTGGAGCGGAGGGACAGGGTTTGACATTCAGTACTTC. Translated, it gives CAWSGGTGFDIQYF. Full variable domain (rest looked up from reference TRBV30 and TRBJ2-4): SQTIHQWPATLVQPVGSPLSLECTVEGTSNPNLYWYRQAAGRGLQLLFYSVGIGQISSEVPQNLSASRPQDRQFILSSKKLLLSDSGFYLCAWSGGTGFDIQYFGAGTRLSVL.

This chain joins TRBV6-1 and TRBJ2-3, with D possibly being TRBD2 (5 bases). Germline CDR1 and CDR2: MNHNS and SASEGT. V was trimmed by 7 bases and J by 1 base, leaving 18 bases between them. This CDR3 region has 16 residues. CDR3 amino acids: CASTAQRPARTDTQYF. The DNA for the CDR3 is TGTGCCAGCACCGCCCAGCGGCCGGCTCGCACAGATACGCAGTATTTT.

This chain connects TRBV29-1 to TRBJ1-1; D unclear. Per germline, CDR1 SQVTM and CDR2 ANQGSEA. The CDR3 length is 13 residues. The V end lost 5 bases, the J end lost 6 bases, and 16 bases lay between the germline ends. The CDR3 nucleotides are TGCAGCGTTAAATCGGGCAGCATAGCTGAAGCTTTCTTT. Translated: CSVKSGSIAEAFF.

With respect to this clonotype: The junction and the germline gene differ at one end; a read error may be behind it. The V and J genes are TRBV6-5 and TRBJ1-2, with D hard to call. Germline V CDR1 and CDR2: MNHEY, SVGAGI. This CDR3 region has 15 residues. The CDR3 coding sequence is TGTACCAGCAGCCCACAAGGAATCGCTAACTATGGCTACACCTTC. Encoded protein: CTSSPQGIANYGYTF.

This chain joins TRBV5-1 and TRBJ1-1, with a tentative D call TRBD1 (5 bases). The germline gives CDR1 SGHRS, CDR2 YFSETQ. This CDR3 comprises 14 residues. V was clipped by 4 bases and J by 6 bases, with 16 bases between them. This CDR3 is CASSDAGGSSEAFF. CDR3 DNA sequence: TGCGCCAGCAGCGATGCTGGGGGGTCTTCTGAAGCTTTCTTT.

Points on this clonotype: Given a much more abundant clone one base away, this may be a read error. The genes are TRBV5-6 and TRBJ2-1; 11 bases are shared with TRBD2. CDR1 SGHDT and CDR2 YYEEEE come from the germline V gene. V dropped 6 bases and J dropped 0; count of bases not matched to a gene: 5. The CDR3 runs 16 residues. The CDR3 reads CASNSSGRNSYNEQFF. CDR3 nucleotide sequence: TGTGCCAGCAACTCTAGCGGGAGGAACTCCTACAATGAGCAGTTCTTC.

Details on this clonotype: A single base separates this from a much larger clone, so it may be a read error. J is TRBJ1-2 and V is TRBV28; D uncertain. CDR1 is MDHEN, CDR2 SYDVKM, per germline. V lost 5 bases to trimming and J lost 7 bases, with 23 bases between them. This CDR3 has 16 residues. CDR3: CASSPALVGRLFGYTF. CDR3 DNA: TGTGCCAGCAGTCCCGCGTTAGTAGGACGGCTCTTTGGCTACACCTTC.